Each of the 13 T cell receptor beta chains below was sequenced from the same sample in a study of blood T cell repertoires in COVID-19. Some clones are missing from TCRdb's copy, which holds only in-frame ones; the method was immunoSEQ multiplex PCR. The table includes 100,000 to 150,000 clones, approximately 84% detected once. Sequenced material: peripheral blood. The receptors come from a man between 60 and 75 years old with acute or convalescent COVID-19.

V is TRBV18 and J is TRBJ2-7; D may be TRBD2 (6 bases). The length of the CDR3 is 13 residues. In germline, CDR1 is KGHSH, CDR2 LQKENI. Deletions cut 3 bases from V and 5 bases from J, with 11 bases between. The CDR3 nucleotides read TGTGCCAGCTCACCCGGCGCGGGGCACGAGCAGTACTTC. As protein: CASSPGAGHEQYF.

V gene TRBV5-1 combines with J gene TRBJ1-1, with 8 bases aligning to TRBD1. The V gene end was trimmed by 4 bases and the J gene end by 2 bases; junction bases not matched to a gene: 7. Germline assignment: CDR1 SGHRS and CDR2 YFSETQ. The CDR3 consists of 15 residues. Written as DNA, the CDR3 is TGCGCCAGCAGCGTGGACAGGGCGGACAACACTGAAGCTTTCTTT. Amino acid sequence: CASSVDRADNTEAFF.

The chain uses TRBV5-1 and TRBJ2-1, with 7 positions matching TRBD2. Per the germline V gene, CDR1 is SGHRS and CDR2 is YFSETQ. CDR3 length: 13 amino acids. The V and J ends lost 1 base and 12 bases, in that order; junction bases with no gene match: 7. In DNA form, the CDR3 reads TGCGCCAGCAGCTTGTCGGGGGGATCAGGGCAGTTCTTC. Translation gives CASSLSGGSGQFF.

This clone was detected a few times. The rearrangement uses TRBV6-7 and TRBJ1-5; D may be TRBD1 (5 bases). Being an ORF, TRBV6-7 has a function that is uncertain. The ends were cut back, 6 bases at V and 7 bases at J, with 22 bases in the middle. The CDR3 contains 16 residues. The CDR3 loop is CASRHFDSTRRQPQHF. The DNA of the CDR3 is TGTGCCAGCAGACACTTCGACAGTACCCGGCGCCAGCCCCAGCATTTT.

This sequence joins TRBV29-1 and TRBJ1-1; D gene unclear. Trimming took off 2 bases at V and 11 bases at J, with 21 bases between the two ends. Germline V gene lookup returns CDR1 SQVTM and CDR2 ANQGSEA. The CDR3 sequence is 14 residues long. The DNA for the CDR3 is TGCAGCGTTGAAATGGTCGTCGGCATTGGGCACGCTTTCTTT. Translating gives CSVEMVVGIGHAFF.

The genes are TRBV30 and TRBJ1-1, with D uncertain. The germline V gene encodes CDR1 GTSNPN and CDR2 SVGIG (reference sequence). The CDR3 consists of 10 residues. Trimming removed 6 bases from V and 7 bases from J, with 9 bases in between. The CDR3 DNA reads TGTGCCTGCGGTCGCCTTGAAGCTTTCTTT. It yields the protein CACGRLEAFF. The full variable domain, completed using reference TRBV30 and TRBJ1-1, is SQTIHQWPATLVQPVGSPLSLECTVEGTSNPNLYWYRQAAGRGLQLLFYSVGIGQISSEVPQNLSASRPQDRQFILSSKKLLLSDSGFYLCACGRLEAFFGQGTRLTVV.

The chain has TRBV24-1 and TRBJ2-2, with 9 nucleotides matching TRBD1. The trim removed 7 bases at V and 2 bases at J, leaving 1 base unmatched. This CDR3 comprises 14 residues. Germline V lookup: CDR1 KGHDR, CDR2 SFDVKD. The CDR3 coding sequence is TGTGCCACCAGGGGACAGGGTAACACCGGGGAGCTGTTTTTT. Translation: CATRGQGNTGELFF.

The chain links TRBV19 to TRBJ2-2, with 7 bases identical to TRBD1. The length of the CDR3 is 15 residues. Germline V CDR1 and CDR2: LNHDA, SQIVND (reference sequence). J lost 4 bases, V lost 5 bases, and 7 bases had no gene match. The CDR3 is CASSGRDSRTGELFF. The CDR3 bases are TGTGCCAGTAGTGGCCGGGACAGCCGCACCGGGGAGCTGTTTTTT.

This chain links TRBV10-3 with TRBJ2-1; 7 nucleotides align to TRBD1. Germline CDR1 ENHRY, CDR2 SYGVKD. There are 13 residues in the CDR3. Germline trimming cut 6 bases from V and 6 bases from J; bases unmatched to any gene: 5. The DNA of the CDR3 is TGTGCCATCAGCAGGGACAGCGGCAATGAGCAGTTCTTC. As protein: CAISRDSGNEQFF.

The chain links TRBV6-1 to TRBJ1-6; D is undetermined. This CDR3 is 12 amino acids long. V lost 2 bases, J lost 14 bases, and 10 bases lay in between. Germline V CDR1 and CDR2: MNHNS, SASEGT. The DNA of the CDR3 is TGTGCCAGCAGTGAATACTCGGGGTCCCTCCACTTT. It encodes CASSEYSGSLHF.

The J gene is TRBJ1-1, the V gene TRBV7-9, with 7 bases matching TRBD1. The CDR3 contains 15 residues. Germline V gene lookup returns CDR1 SEHNR and CDR2 FQNEAQ (reference sequence). V lost 2 bases to trimming and J lost 5 bases; unmatched junction nucleotides: 8. This CDR3 reads CASSLLTGMGTEAFF. The CDR3 DNA reads TGTGCCAGCAGCTTATTGACAGGGATGGGAACTGAAGCTTTCTTT.

This chain links TRBV5-6 with TRBJ2-3; tentative D call: TRBD2 (5 bases). The CDR3 covers 15 residues. The V end lost 0 bases, the J end lost 0 bases, and 8 bases lay between the germline ends. Germline V gives CDR1 SGHDT, CDR2 YYEEEE. The CDR3, as DNA: TGTGCCAGCAGCTTGGTTGGAGGTAGCACAGATACGCAGTATTTT. Translated, it gives CASSLVGGSTDTQYF. Combining the CDR3 with reference TRBV5-6 and TRBJ2-3 gives the whole variable domain DAGVTQSPTHLIKTRGQQVTLRCSPKSGHDTVSWYQQALGQGPQFIFQYYEEEERQRGNFPDRFSGHQFPNYSSELNVNALLLGDSALYLCASSLVGGSTDTQYFGPGTRLTVL.

The chain recombines TRBV3-1 (or the pseudogene TRBV3-2) with TRBJ1-1; no reliable D call. CDR3 length equals 14 residues. The V gene lost 2 bases and the J gene lost 0 bases, with 7 bases spanning the gap. Germline V gene lookup returns CDR1 LGHDT and CDR2 YNNKEL (reference sequence). The CDR3 region is CASSQFELNTEAFF. Here the CDR3 DNA reads TGTGCCAGCAGCCAATTTGAGCTGAACACTGAAGCTTTCTTT.